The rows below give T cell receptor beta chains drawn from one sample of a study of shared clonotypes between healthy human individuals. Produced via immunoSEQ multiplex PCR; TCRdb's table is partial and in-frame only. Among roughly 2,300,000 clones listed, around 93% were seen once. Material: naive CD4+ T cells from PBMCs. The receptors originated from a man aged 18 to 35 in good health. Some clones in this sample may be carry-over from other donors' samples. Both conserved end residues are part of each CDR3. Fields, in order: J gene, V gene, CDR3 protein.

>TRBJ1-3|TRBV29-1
CSVEEGRQSSGNTIYF
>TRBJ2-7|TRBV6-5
CASGRDFSYEQYF
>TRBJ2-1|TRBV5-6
CASSKDRGSYNEQFF
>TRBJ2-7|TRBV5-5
CASSFGDISSYEQYF
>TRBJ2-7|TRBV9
CASAPSGSNYEQYF
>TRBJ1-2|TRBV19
CASRTGGSDYGYTF
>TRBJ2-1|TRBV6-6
CASSYNLRQGGNEQFF
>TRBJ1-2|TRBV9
CASGRQGPNYGYTF
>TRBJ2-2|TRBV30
CAWSVGLNTGELFF
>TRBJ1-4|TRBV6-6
CASSPRTASNEKLFF
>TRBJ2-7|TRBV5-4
CASSLAPLGQGAYEQYF
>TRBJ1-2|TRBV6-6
CASSTANYGYTF
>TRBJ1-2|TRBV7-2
CASTPFKGGNYGYTF
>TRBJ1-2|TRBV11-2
CASSLEPRGAGGYTF
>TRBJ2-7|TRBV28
CASSYRTYEQYF